The 10 T cell receptor beta chains below come from one sample, sequenced in a study of T cells expressing NK-cell markers. TCRdb reprocessed the 5' RACE reads and reports one entry per CDR3 protein, with no DNA. The sample has some 390,000 distinct CDR3 sequences. Sequenced input: blood T cells: a sorted CD56 or NKG2C T cell subset, CD4+ or CD8+ T cells, or bulk PBMC T cells (not recorded which). These receptors came from a woman aged 45 to 65 in good health.

This sequence joins TRBV6-2 or TRBV6-3 and TRBJ2-7; the TRBD1 assignment by TCRdb is unverifiable without DNA. CDR1 MNHEY and CDR2 SVGEGT come from the germline V gene. CDR3 size: 14 residues. CDR3 residues: CASSYPGVRYEQYF.

The V call is TRBV7-9, the J call TRBJ2-2; without DNA, the TCRdb call of TRBD1 cannot be checked. This CDR3 is 17 amino acids long. Germline V gene lookup returns CDR1 SEHNR and CDR2 FQNEAQ (reference sequence). The CDR3 sequence is CASSRRAATGDTGELFF.

This chain links TRBV29-1 with TRBJ2-1. Germline CDR1 SQVTM, CDR2 ANQGSEA. CDR3 size: 12 residues. The CDR3 sequence: CSSGGSYNEQFF.

The chain employs TRBV29-1 and TRBJ2-1. This CDR3 spans 13 amino acids. Germline CDR1 reads SQVTM; CDR2 reads ANQGSEA. The CDR3 sequence: CSVEGQNFNEQFF.

This sequence joins TRBV7-9 and TRBJ1-1; TCRdb selects TRBD1, and the lack of DNA leaves this call unchecked. CDR3 length: 15 residues. Germline values: CDR1 SEHNR, CDR2 FQNEAQ (reference sequence). The CDR3 reads CATVPGQGRGTEAFF.

The V call is TRBV29-1, the J call TRBJ2-1; the TCRdb D gene call, TRBD2, has no DNA to confirm it. The germline gives CDR1 SQVTM, CDR2 ANQGSEA. The CDR3 covers 13 residues. The CDR3 reads CSVQLVSYNEQFF.

The gene calls are TRBV19 and TRBJ2-2; TCRdb indicates TRBD1, and absent DNA this call remains unverified. The CDR3 is made up of 14 amino acids. Germline CDR1 LNHDA, CDR2 SQIVND (reference sequence). The CDR3 spells CASSFEGRTGELFF.

The chain carries TRBV19 and TRBJ2-4; as DNA is missing, the TRBD1 call by TCRdb cannot be tested. Germline V gene sequence: CDR1 LNHDA, CDR2 SQIVND (reference sequence). The CDR3 has 19 amino acids. The CDR3 is CASSTRGGRTDLAKNIQYF. The variable domain in full, with the rest retrieved from reference TRBV19 and TRBJ2-4, is DGGITQSPKYLFRKEGQNVTLSCEQNLNHDAMYWYRQDPGQGLRLIYYSQIVNDFQKGDIAEGYSVSREKKESFPLTVTSAQKNPTAFYLCASSTRGGRTDLAKNIQYFGAGTRLSVL.

The chain carries TRBV12-3 or TRBV12-4 and TRBJ1-5. This CDR3 has 14 amino acids. The CDR3 is CASSPAGSLEPQHF.

The chain recombines TRBV12-3 or TRBV12-4 with TRBJ1-3; the TRBD1 assignment by TCRdb is unverifiable without DNA. The CDR3 spans 16 residues. This CDR3 is CASRTLGGATGNTIYF.